These 23 T cell receptor beta chains were all obtained from the same sample, sequenced in a study of identical twins. TCRdb processed the 5' RACE reads anew with MiXCR; each CDR3 protein has one entry. The table has around 240,000 distinct CDR3 sequences, roughly 7% seen once; the top ten hold approximately 3.6%. The sample also formed part of further work on yellow fever vaccine responses in identical twins.

Sequencing was performed on memory (CD45RO+) T cells sorted from blood. These receptors all come from a woman between 18 and 30 years old in good health.

This clonotype was found many times. The chain uses TRBV5-1 and TRBJ2-1, with 9 bases aligning to TRBD2. V was pared by 0 bases and J by 4 bases, with 5 bases of the junction left unmatched. The CDR3 runs to 16 residues. Germline CDR1 and CDR2: SGHRS and YFSETQ. CDR3 amino acids: CASSLAAGGHYNEQFF. DNA for the CDR3: TGCGCCAGCAGCTTGGCAGCGGGGGGCCATTACAATGAGCAGTTCTTC.

This clonotype was seen repeatedly, ten times or more. This chain uses TRBV5-5 with TRBJ1-4; unclear D gene. The CDR3 sequence is 14 residues long. Looked up from germline, CDR1 is SGHKS and CDR2 is YYEKEE (reference sequence). V was clipped by 0 bases and J by 5 bases, with 8 bases between them. The CDR3 protein is CASSLGPDNEKLFF. The CDR3 coding sequence is TGTGCCAGCAGCTTGGGCCCGGACAATGAAAAACTGTTTTTT. The full variable domain, with the rest looked up from reference TRBV5-5 and TRBJ1-4, is DAGVTQSPTHLIKTRGQQVTLRCSPISGHKSVSWYQQVLGQGPQFIFQYYEKEERGRGNFPDRFSARQFPNYSSELNVNALLLGDSALYLCASSLGPDNEKLFFGSGTQLSVL.

V is TRBV29-1 and J is TRBJ1-4; 7 nucleotides align to TRBD1. CDR1 and CDR2 from the germline V gene are SQVTM and ANQGSEA. The V segment lost 7 bases and the J segment 4 bases; nucleotides outside the gene matches: 9. The CDR3 is 14 residues long. DNA for the CDR3: TGCAGCGCCTCGAGGTCAGGGGGTAATGAAAAACTGTTTTTT. This sequence encodes CSASRSGGNEKLFF.

This clonotype was picked up a small number of times. This chain joins TRBV29-1 and TRBJ2-2; D possibly uses TRBD1 or TRBD2 (6 bases each). Germline values: CDR1 SQVTM, CDR2 ANQGSEA. V lost 6 bases and J 6 bases, leaving 17 bases between the germline ends. The CDR3 runs to 14 residues. DNA of the CDR3: TGCAGCGTCGGGCCCGGGGGCATGGCCGGGGAGCTGTTTTTT. Protein sequence: CSVGPGGMAGELFF.

In its sample, this clonotype was seen many times. The V gene is TRBV6-2 or TRBV6-3, the J gene TRBJ1-2; possibly TRBD1 for D (5 bases). V was shortened by 6 bases and J by 8 bases, with 16 bases between the two germline ends. Germline values: CDR1 MNHEY, CDR2 SVGEGT. The CDR3 loop spans 13 amino acids. CDR3 loop: CASSSGAIGGYTF. CDR3 nucleotides: TGTGCCAGCAGCTCCGGGGCCATTGGAGGCTACACCTTC.

The V gene is TRBV29-1, the J gene TRBJ2-1; 8 bases match TRBD2. The CDR3 contains 15 residues. The junction had 10 bases not matched to a gene; V was cut back by 4 bases and J by 5 bases. Looked up from germline, CDR1 is SQVTM and CDR2 is ANQGSEA. The CDR3, as DNA: TGCAGCGTTGCGGGGGGGGGGCCTTGGCACAATGAGCAGTTCTTC. It encodes CSVAGGGPWHNEQFF.

This clonotype has ten or more counts. The J gene is TRBJ2-5, the V gene TRBV5-1, with TRBD2 matching over 11 bases. The CDR3 has 16 amino acids. V was clipped by 2 bases and J by 2 bases; unmatched bases: 5. Germline CDR1 reads SGHRS; CDR2 reads YFSETQ. For the CDR3, the DNA is TGCGCCAGCAGCTTACGGACTAGCGGGTTACAAGAGACCCAGTACTTC. Translating it yields CASSLRTSGLQETQYF.

A few counts support this clonotype. J is TRBJ1-1 and V is TRBV7-6; the match to TRBD1 covers 10 bases. The V segment lost 5 bases and the J segment 4 bases; nucleotides outside the gene matches: 7. CDR1 SGHVS and CDR2 FNYEAQ come from the germline V gene. The CDR3 has 15 residues. The CDR3 coding sequence is TGTGCCAGCAGCATGACAGGGGGCGCCGGCACTGAAGCTTTCTTT. As protein: CASSMTGGAGTEAFF.

The chain employs TRBV2 and TRBJ2-7; 10 positions agree with TRBD2. Germline loops: CDR1 SNHLY, CDR2 FYNNEI. CDR3 length: 17 amino acids. The V gene end was trimmed by 4 bases and the J gene end by 0 bases; junction bases not matched to a gene: 9. The CDR3 sequence is CASSAFSGRPTSYEQYF. The CDR3 region has the DNA TGTGCCAGCAGTGCCTTTAGCGGGAGGCCCACCTCCTACGAGCAGTACTTC. Full variable domain (missing parts from reference TRBV2 and TRBJ2-7): EPEVTQTPSHQVTQMGQEVILRCVPISNHLYFYWYRQILGQKVEFLVSFYNNEISEKSEIFDDQFSVERPDGSNFTLKIRSTKLEDSAMYFCASSAFSGRPTSYEQYFGPGTRLTVT.

The table lists this clonotype with many counts. J is TRBJ2-5 and V is TRBV7-8, with 8 bases fitting TRBD1. With 0 bases clipped from V and 7 bases from J, the junction kept 7 bases outside the gene matches. This CDR3 is built from 15 residues. The germline gives CDR1 SGHVS, CDR2 FQNEAQ. The CDR3 spells CASSLADRGRGTQYF. Written as DNA, the CDR3 is TGTGCCAGCAGCTTAGCCGACAGGGGCCGAGGGACCCAGTACTTC.

Remarks on this clonotype: A much larger clone lies a single base off, so this may be a read error. The chain recombines TRBV15 with TRBJ2-1, with 9 nucleotides matching TRBD2. Germline V gives CDR1 LNHNV, CDR2 YYDKDF (reference sequence). The CDR3 covers 15 residues. Written as DNA, the CDR3 is TGTGCCACCAGCAAAACTAGCGGGTCCTACATTGAGCAGTTCTTC. Translation gives CATSKTSGSYIEQFF. Using reference TRBV15 and TRBJ2-1 for the parts outside the CDR3, the full variable domain is DAMVIQNPRYQVTQFGKPVTLSCSQTLNHNVMYWYQQKSSQAPKLLFHYYDKDFNNEADTPDNFQSRRPNTSFCFLDIRSPGLGDTAMYLCATSKTSGSYIEQFFGPGTRLTVL.

This clonotype was counted at least ten times. The V call is TRBV5-1, the J call TRBJ1-1; 8 bases agree with TRBD1. The CDR3 is 16 amino acids. Looked up from germline, CDR1 is SGHRS and CDR2 is YFSETQ. The V gene end was trimmed by 4 bases and the J gene end by 1 base; junction bases not matched to a gene: 9. The CDR3 region is CASSQTGGLPNTEAFF. Here the CDR3 DNA reads TGCGCCAGCAGCCAAACAGGGGGACTACCGAACACTGAAGCTTTCTTT.

The chain employs TRBV5-5 and TRBJ2-1; TRBD2 matches 7 bases. There are 17 residues in the CDR3. V trimming: 4 bases; J trimming: 3 bases; junction bases outside the gene matches: 13. The V gene's germline CDR1 is SGHKS and CDR2 YYEKEE (reference sequence). The CDR3 DNA reads as TGTGCCAGCAGCGTGGGGACTACCAATCGAATCTACAATGAGCAGTTCTTC. Translation: CASSVGTTNRIYNEQFF.

This clonotype was detected many times. This chain uses TRBV11-3 with TRBJ2-1; possibly TRBD2 for D (6 bases). V lost 7 bases and J 0 bases, leaving 13 bases between the germline ends. CDR3 length equals 15 residues. Germline V gene sequence: CDR1 SGHNT, CDR2 YENEEA. CDR3 protein: CASTTEAGSYNEQFF. The CDR3 DNA follows: TGTGCCAGCACCACGGAAGCGGGCTCCTACAATGAGCAGTTCTTC.

In its sample, this clonotype was seen a few times. This chain connects TRBV11-2 to TRBJ2-6; 10 nucleotides match TRBD2. Trimming at V came to 5 bases and at J to 0 bases, leaving 7 bases not matched to a gene. Germline V CDR1 and CDR2: SGHAT, FQNNGV. The CDR3 has 18 amino acids. The CDR3 bases are TGTGCCAGCAGCCACATAGCGGGAGGTACCTCTGGGGCCAACGTCCTGACTTTC. Amino acids: CASSHIAGGTSGANVLTF.

This chain uses TRBV20-1 with TRBJ2-3, with a tentative D call TRBD2 (6 bases). The CDR3 consists of 15 residues. Trimming took off 4 bases at V and 2 bases at J, with 16 bases between the two ends. Germline V gene sequence: CDR1 DFQATT, CDR2 SNEGSKA (reference sequence). CDR3 nucleotides: TGCAGTGCTACTAACCGGGACTTCATCACAGATACGCAGTATTTT. It translates to CSATNRDFITDTQYF.

The table lists this clonotype with many counts. This rearrangement joins TRBV29-1 to TRBJ2-2; no clear D. The V and J ends lost 4 bases and 0 bases respectively, with 6 bases between them. The CDR3 has 13 residues. Per the germline V gene, CDR1 is SQVTM and CDR2 is ANQGSEA. The CDR3 protein is CSVAGSNTGELFF. DNA for the CDR3: TGCAGCGTTGCCGGGTCGAACACCGGGGAGCTGTTTTTT.

This clonotype turned up a few times. The chain is built from TRBV3-1 and TRBJ2-7; D unclear. The CDR3 consists of 15 residues. Germline CDR1 and CDR2: LGHDT and YNNKEL (reference sequence). Deletions cut 5 bases from V and 6 bases from J, with 20 bases between. In DNA, the CDR3 is TGTGCCAGCAGCTCCTCCCCTGGGTATTGGACCGAGCAGTACTTC. As protein: CASSSSPGYWTEQYF.

This clonotype was found a few times. The chain combines TRBV12-3 or TRBV12-4 with TRBJ2-7, with D possibly TRBD1 on 6 matching bases. Trimming cost V 5 bases and J 4 bases, with 12 bases left between them. There are 13 residues in the CDR3. CDR3: CASSRDNRYEQYF. Written as DNA, the CDR3 is TGTGCCAGCAGTAGGGACAATCGATACGAGCAGTACTTC.

The chain joins TRBV7-9 to TRBJ2-1, with TRBD2 identical over 9 bases. The J segment lost 6 bases and the V segment lost 1 base, leaving 4 bases of the junction unmatched. The CDR3 is 15 residues long. CDR1 and CDR2 (germline): SEHNR, FQNEAQ (reference sequence). The DNA of the CDR3 is TGTGCCAGCAGCTTAGGGACTAGCGTTGGCAATGAGCAGTTCTTC. Encoded protein: CASSLGTSVGNEQFF.

This clonotype has just a few counts. This sequence joins TRBV6-4 and TRBJ2-7; 7 bases line up with TRBD1. The CDR3 contains 14 residues. Trimming cost V 6 bases and J 1 base; bases outside gene matches: 6. Looked up from germline, CDR1 is MRHNA and CDR2 is SNTAGT. The CDR3 is CASSVDRPSYEQYF. DNA for the CDR3: TGTGCCAGCAGCGTGGACAGGCCGTCCTACGAGCAGTACTTC.

The chain combines TRBV20-1 with TRBJ2-7; TRBD2 aligns across 7 bases. This CDR3 contains 15 residues. V lost 1 base and J lost 6; bases outside the gene matches: 12. Per the germline V gene, CDR1 is DFQATT and CDR2 is SNEGSKA (reference sequence). CDR3 bases: TGCAGTGCTAGAGGTCTGGGGGGAGGGCCAGTCGAGCAGTACTTC. Translation: CSARGLGGGPVEQYF.

This chain joins TRBV3-1 and TRBJ2-4; D is unclear. CDR3 length equals 15 residues. Trimming removed 2 bases from V and 0 bases from J, with 8 bases in between. Germline V gene sequence: CDR1 LGHDT, CDR2 YNNKEL (reference sequence). The CDR3 DNA reads TGTGCCAGCAGCCAAACGCTGGGAGCCAAAAACATTCAGTACTTC. Translating it yields CASSQTLGAKNIQYF.